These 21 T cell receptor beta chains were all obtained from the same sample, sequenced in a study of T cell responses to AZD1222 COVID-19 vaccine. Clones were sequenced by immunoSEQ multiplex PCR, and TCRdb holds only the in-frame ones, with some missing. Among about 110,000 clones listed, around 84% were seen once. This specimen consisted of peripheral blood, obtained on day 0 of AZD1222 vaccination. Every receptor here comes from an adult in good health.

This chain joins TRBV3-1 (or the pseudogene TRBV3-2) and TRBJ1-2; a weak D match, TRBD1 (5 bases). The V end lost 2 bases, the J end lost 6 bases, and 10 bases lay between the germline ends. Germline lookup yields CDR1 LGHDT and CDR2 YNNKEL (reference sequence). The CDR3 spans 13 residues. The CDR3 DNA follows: TGTGCCAGCAGCCAACGAGGGGACGATGGCTACACCTTC. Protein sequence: CASSQRGDDGYTF.

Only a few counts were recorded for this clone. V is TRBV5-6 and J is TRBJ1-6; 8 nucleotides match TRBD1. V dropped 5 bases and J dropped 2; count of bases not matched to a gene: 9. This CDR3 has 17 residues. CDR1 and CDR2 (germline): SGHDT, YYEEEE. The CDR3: CASRAGTGGTYNSPLHF. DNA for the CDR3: TGTGCCAGCAGGGCCGGGACAGGCGGCACCTATAATTCACCCCTCCACTTT. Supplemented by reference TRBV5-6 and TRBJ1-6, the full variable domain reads DAGVTQSPTHLIKTRGQQVTLRCSPKSGHDTVSWYQQALGQGPQFIFQYYEEEERQRGNFPDRFSGHQFPNYSSELNVNALLLGDSALYLCASRAGTGGTYNSPLHFGNGTRLTVT.

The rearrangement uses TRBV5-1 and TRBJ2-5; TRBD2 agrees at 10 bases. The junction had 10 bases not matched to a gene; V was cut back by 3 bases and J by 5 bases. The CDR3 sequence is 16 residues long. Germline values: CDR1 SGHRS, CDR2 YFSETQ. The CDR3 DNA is TGCGCCAGCAGCTGGGGCCTCACTAGCGGGGAGGAGACCCAGTACTTC. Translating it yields CASSWGLTSGEETQYF.

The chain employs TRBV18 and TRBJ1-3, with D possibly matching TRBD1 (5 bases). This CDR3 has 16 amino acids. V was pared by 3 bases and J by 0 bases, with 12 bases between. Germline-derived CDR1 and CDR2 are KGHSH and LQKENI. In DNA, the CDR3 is TGTGCCAGCTCACCCTATGACAGCAGCTCTGGAAACACCATATATTTT. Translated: CASSPYDSSSGNTIYF.

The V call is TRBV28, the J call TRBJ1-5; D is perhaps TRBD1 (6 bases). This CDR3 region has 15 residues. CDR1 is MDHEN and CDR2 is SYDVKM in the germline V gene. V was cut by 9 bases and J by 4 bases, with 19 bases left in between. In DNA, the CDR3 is TGTGCCAGTCTGGGGGCAGGAGGAAGTAATCAGCCCCAGCATTTT. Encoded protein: CASLGAGGSNQPQHF.

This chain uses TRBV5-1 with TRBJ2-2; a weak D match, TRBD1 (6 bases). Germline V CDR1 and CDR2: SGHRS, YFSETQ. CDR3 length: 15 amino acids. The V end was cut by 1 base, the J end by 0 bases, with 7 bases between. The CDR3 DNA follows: TGCGCCAGCAGCTTGACAGGGCCGAACACCGGGGAGCTGTTTTTT. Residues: CASSLTGPNTGELFF. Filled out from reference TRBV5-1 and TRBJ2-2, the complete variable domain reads KAGVTQTPRYLIKTRGQQVTLSCSPISGHRSVSWYQQTPGQGLQFLFEYFSETQRNKGNFPGRFSGRQFSNSRSEMNVSTLELGDSALYLCASSLTGPNTGELFFGEGSRLTVL.

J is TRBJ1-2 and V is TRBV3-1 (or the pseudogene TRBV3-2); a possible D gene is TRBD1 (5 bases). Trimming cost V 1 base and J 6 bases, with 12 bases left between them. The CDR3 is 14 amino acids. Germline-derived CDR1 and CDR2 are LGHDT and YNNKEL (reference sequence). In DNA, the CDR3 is TGTGCCAGCAGCCAAGGAAGTGGGGCGGATGGCTACACCTTC. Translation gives CASSQGSGADGYTF.

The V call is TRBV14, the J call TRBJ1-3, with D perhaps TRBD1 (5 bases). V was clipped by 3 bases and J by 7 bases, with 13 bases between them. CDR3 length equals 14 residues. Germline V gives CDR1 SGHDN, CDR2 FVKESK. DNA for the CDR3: TGTGCCAGCAGCCACGATCAGGGTTGGAACACCATATATTTT. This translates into CASSHDQGWNTIYF.

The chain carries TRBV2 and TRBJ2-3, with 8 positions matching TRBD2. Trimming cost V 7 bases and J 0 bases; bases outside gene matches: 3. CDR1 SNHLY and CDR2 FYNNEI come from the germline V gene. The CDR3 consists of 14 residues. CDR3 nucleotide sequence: TGTGCCAGCAAAGCGGGGGCTAGCACAGATACGCAGTATTTT. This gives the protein CASKAGASTDTQYF.

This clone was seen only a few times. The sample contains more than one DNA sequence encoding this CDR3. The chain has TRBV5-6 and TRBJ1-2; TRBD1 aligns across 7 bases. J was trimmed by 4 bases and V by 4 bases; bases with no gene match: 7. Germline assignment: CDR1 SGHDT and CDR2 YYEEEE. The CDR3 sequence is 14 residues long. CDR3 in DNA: TGTGCCAGCAGCCGCGACAGGGTGGGCTATGGCTACACCTTC. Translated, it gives CASSRDRVGYGYTF.

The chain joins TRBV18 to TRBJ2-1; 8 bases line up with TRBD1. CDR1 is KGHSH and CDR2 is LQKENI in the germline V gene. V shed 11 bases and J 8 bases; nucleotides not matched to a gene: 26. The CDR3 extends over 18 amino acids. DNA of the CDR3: TGTGCCTCGACAGCCGGCCTAGGACAGGGTGTCTCTCAGGATGAGCAGTTCTTC. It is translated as CASTAGLGQGVSQDEQFF.

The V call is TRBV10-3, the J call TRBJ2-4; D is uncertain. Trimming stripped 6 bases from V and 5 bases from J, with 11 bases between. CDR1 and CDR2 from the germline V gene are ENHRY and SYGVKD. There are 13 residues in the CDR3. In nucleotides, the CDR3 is TGTGCCATCAGGTCCCCTGGGGAAAACATTCAGTACTTC. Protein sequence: CAIRSPGENIQYF.

The CDR3 loop is CASSPPGVTEAFF. The DNA of the CDR3 is TGTGCCAGCAGCCCTCCGGGGGTCACTGAAGCTTTCTTT. The chain carries TRBV7-9 and TRBJ1-1; D perhaps matches TRBD1 (5 bases). Germline V lookup: CDR1 SEHNR, CDR2 FQNEAQ (reference sequence). CDR3 length: 13 residues. Trimming pared 5 bases from V and 4 bases from J, leaving 11 bases between.

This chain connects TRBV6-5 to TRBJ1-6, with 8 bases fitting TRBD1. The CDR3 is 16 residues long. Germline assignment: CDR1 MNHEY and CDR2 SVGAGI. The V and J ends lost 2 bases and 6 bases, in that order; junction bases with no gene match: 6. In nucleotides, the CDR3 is TGTGCCAGCAGTTACGCCTGGACAGGGAGTAATTCACCCCTCCACTTT. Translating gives CASSYAWTGSNSPLHF.

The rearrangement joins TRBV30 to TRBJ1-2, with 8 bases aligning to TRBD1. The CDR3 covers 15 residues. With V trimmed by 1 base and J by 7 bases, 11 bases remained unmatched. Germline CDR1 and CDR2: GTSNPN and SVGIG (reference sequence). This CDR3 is CAWSGTETGEPGYTF. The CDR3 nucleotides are TGTGCCTGGAGTGGAACTGAGACAGGGGAGCCTGGCTACACCTTC.

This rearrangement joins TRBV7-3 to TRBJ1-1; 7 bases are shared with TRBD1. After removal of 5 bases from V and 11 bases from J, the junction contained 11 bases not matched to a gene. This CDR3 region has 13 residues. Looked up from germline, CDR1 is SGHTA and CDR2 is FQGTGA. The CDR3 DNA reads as TGTGCCAGCAGCCGGCGACAGGGCGGCGCGGCTTTCTTT. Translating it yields CASSRRQGGAAFF.

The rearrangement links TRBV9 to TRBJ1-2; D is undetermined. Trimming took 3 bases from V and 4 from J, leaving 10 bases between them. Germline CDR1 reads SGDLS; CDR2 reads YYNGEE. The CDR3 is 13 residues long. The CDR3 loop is CASSGRETYGYTF. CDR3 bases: TGTGCCAGCAGCGGCCGGGAGACCTATGGCTACACCTTC.

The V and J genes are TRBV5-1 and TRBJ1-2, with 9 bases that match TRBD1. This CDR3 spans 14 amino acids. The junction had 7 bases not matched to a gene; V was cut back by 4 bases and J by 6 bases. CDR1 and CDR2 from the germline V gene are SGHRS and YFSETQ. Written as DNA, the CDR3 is TGCGCCAGCAGCACGGACAGGGGATTAGATGGCTACACCTTC. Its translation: CASSTDRGLDGYTF.

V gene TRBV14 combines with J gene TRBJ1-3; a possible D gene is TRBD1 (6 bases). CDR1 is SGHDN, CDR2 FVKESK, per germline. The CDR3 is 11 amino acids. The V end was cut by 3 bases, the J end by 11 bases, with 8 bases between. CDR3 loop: CASSHRGPIYF. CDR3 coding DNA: TGTGCCAGCAGCCACAGGGGACCCATATATTTT.

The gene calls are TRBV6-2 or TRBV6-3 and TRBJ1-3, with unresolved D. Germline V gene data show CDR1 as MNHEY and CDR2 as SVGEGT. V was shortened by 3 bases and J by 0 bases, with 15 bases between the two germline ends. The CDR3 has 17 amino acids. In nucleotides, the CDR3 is TGTGCCAGCAGTTATGGCTACCCCTCGAGCTCTGGAAACACCATATATTTT. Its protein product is CASSYGYPSSSGNTIYF.

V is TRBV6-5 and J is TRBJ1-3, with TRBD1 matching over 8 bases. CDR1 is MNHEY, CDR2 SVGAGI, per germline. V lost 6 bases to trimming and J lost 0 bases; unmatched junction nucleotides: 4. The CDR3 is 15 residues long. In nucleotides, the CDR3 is TGTGCCAGCAGACAACAGGGGGTCTCTGGAAACACCATATATTTT. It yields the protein CASRQQGVSGNTIYF.